This TCR beta chain was sequenced in a study of shared clonotypes between healthy human individuals. Whole-study context: Sampling drew on donors who were a couple of women and three men aged 18 to 49.

Clones were read by immunoSEQ multiplex PCR, and TCRdb kept only the in-frame ones, dropping some. Of around 1,100,000 clones in the sample, approximately 80% were seen once. General study results and limits: Among donors, the sharing of clonotypes was expected to be influenced by sequencing depth.

Worth noting for this clone: Its antigen is undetermined.

Trimming stripped 10 bases from V and 2 bases from J, with 13 bases between. Germline V CDR1 and CDR2: SGDLS, YYNGEE. The CDR3 length is 13 residues. J is TRBJ1-5 and V is TRBV9, with unresolved D. The sequence came from a young man in good health. Some clones in this sample may be carry-over from other donors' samples. The sample comprised memory CD4+ T cells from PBMCs. The subset is: CD45RA-negative fraction. The CDR3 region has the DNA TGTGCCGGACTACTTGTGGGCAATCAGCCCCAGCATTTT. It translates to CAGLLVGNQPQHF.